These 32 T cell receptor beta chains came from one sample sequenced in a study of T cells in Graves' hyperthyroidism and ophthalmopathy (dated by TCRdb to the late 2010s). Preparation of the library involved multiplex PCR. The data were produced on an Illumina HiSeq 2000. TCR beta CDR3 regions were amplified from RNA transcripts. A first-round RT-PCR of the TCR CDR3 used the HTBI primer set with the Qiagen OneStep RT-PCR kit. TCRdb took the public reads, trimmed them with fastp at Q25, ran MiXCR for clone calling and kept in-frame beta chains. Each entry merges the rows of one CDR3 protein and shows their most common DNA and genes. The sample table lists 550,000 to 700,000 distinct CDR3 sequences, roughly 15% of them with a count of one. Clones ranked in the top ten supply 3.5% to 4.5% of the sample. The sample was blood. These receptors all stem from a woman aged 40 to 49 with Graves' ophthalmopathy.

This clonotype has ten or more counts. This CDR3 reads CASSSLRGGWTQYF. CDR3 coding DNA: TGTGCCAGCAGCTCGTTGAGGGGGGGGTGGACCCAGTACTTC. V is TRBV11-2 and J is TRBJ2-5; maybe TRBD2 (7 bases). Germline V gene lookup returns CDR1 SGHAT and CDR2 FQNNGV. V was shortened by 4 bases and J by 7 bases, with 16 bases between the two germline ends. CDR3 length: 14 residues.

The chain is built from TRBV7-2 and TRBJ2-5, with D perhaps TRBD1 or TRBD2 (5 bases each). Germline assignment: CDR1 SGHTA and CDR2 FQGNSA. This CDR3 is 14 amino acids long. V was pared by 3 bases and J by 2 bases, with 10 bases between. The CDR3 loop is CASSFWGNQETQYF. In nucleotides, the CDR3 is TGTGCCAGCAGCTTCTGGGGGAATCAAGAGACCCAGTACTTC.

The CDR3 DNA sequence: TGTGCCAGTAGCGCGGGACACTCTGGGGCCAACGTCCTGACTTTC. Translated: CASSAGHSGANVLTF. The chain employs TRBV19 and TRBJ2-6; D may correspond to TRBD1 or TRBD2 (6 bases each). The V end was cut by 6 bases, the J end by 0 bases, with 9 bases between. Germline CDR1 LNHDA, CDR2 SQIVND (reference sequence). The CDR3 spans 15 residues.

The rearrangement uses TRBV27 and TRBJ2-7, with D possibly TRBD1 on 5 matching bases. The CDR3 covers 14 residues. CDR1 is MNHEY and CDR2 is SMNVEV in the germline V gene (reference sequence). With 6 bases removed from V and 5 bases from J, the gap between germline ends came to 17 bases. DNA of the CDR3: TGTGCCAGCAGCCAGAGCAGGGATTCCCACGAGCAGTACTTC. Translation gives CASSQSRDSHEQYF.

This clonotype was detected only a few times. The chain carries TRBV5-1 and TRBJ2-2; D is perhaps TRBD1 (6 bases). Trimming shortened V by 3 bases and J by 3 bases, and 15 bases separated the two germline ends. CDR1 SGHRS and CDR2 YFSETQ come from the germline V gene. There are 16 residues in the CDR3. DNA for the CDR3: TGCGCCAGCAGCTACTCTCCGGGACAAGACACCGGGGAGCTGTTTTTT. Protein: CASSYSPGQDTGELFF.

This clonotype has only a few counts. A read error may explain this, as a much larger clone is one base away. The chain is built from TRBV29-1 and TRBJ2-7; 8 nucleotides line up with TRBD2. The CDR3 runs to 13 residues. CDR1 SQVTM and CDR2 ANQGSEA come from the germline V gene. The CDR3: CSAQREPIYEQYF. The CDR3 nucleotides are TGCAGTGCACAGCGGGAGCCCATCTACGAGCAGTACTTC.

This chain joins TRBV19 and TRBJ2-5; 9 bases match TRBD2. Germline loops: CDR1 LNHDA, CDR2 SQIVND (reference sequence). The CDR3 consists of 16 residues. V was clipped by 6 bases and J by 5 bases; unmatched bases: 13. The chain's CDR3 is CASSLRAGGIWETQYF. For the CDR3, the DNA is TGTGCCAGTAGCCTTCGAGCGGGAGGTATATGGGAGACCCAGTACTTC.

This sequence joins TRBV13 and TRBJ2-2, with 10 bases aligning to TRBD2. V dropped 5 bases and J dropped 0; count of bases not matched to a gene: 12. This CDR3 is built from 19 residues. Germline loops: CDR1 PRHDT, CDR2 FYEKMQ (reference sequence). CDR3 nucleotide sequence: TGTGCCAGCAGCCGTTCGGGACTAGCGAAACTCGCGAACACCGGGGAGCTGTTTTTT. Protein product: CASSRSGLAKLANTGELFF.

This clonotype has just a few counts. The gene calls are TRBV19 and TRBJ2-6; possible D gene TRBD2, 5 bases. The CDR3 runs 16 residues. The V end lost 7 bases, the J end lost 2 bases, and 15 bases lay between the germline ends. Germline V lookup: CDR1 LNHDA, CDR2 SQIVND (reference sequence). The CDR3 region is CASTKIPGTGANVLTF. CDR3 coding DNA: TGTGCCAGTACCAAAATCCCGGGGACTGGGGCCAACGTCCTGACTTTC.

CDR3 DNA: TGTGCCAGCAGACAAACAGGGGGCCGGGAGCAGTACTTC. It is translated as CASRQTGGREQYF. This sequence joins TRBV28 and TRBJ2-7; 9 bases map to TRBD1. V dropped 6 bases and J dropped 7; count of bases not matched to a gene: 7. Germline CDR1 and CDR2: MDHEN and SYDVKM. The CDR3 is 13 residues long. Supplemented by reference TRBV28 and TRBJ2-7, the full variable domain reads DVKVTQSSRYLVKRTGEKVFLECVQDMDHENMFWYRQDPGLGLRLIYFSYDVKMKEKGDIPEGYSVSREKKERFSLILESASTNQTSMYLCASRQTGGREQYFGPGTRLTVT.

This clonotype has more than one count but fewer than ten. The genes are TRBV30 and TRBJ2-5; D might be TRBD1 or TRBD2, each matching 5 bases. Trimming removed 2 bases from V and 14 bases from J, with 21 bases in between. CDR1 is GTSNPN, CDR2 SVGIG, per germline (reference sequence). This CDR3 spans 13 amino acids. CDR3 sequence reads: CAWSPGVGTREYF. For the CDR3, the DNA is TGTGCCTGGAGTCCTGGTGTCGGGACCCGCGAATACTTC.

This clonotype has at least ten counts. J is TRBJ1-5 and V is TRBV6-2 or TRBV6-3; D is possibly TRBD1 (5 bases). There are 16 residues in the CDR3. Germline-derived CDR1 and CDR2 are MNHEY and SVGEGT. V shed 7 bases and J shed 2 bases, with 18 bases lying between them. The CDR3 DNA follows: TGTGCCAGCACGTTAAACCCAGGGATAGGCAATCAGCCCCAGCATTTT. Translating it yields CASTLNPGIGNQPQHF.

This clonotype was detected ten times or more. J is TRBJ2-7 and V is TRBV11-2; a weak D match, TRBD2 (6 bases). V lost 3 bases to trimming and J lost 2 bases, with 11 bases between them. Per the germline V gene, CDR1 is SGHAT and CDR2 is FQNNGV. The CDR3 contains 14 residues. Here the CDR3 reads CASSFQRAAYEQYF. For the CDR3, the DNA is TGTGCCAGCAGCTTTCAGCGGGCCGCCTACGAGCAGTACTTC.

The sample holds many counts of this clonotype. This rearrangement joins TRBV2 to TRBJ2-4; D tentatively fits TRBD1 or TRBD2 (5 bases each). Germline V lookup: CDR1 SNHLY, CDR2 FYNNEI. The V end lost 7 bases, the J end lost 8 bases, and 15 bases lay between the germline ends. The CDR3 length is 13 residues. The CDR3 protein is CASTLGREDIQYF. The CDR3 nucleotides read TGTGCCAGCACCCTGGGACGCGAAGACATTCAGTACTTC.

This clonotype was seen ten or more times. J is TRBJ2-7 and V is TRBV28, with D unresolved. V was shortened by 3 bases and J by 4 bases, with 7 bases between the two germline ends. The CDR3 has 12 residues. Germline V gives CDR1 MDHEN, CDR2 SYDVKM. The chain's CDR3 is CASSLSKYEQYF. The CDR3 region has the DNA TGTGCCAGCAGTTTGTCCAAATACGAGCAGTACTTC.

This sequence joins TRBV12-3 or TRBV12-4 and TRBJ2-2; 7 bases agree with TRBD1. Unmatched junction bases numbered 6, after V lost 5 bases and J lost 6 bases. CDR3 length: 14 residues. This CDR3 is CASSPQGWSGELFF. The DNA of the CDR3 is TGTGCCAGCAGTCCACAGGGGTGGTCCGGGGAGCTGTTTTTT.

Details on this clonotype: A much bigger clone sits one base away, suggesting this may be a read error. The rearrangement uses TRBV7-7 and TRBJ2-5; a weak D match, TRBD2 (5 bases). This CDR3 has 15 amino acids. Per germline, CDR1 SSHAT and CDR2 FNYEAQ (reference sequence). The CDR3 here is CPSSPHGLNQETQYF. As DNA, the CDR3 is TGTCCTAGCAGCCCCCACGGCCTTAACCAAGAGACCCAGTACTTC.

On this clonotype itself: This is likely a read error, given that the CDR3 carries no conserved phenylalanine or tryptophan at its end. The CDR3 loop reads CASSSPNYEQYL. CDR3 in DNA: TGTGCCAGCAGTTCGCCGAACTACGAGCAGTACCTC. The chain combines TRBV28 with TRBJ2-7; D is uncertain. Looked up from germline, CDR1 is MDHEN and CDR2 is SYDVKM. The CDR3 has 12 residues. V was pared by 4 bases and J by 3 bases, with 7 bases between.

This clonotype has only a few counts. The CDR3 protein is CSARDLNRGRSSYEQYF. The CDR3 nucleotides read TGCAGTGCTAGAGATCTAAACAGGGGCAGAAGCTCCTACGAGCAGTACTTC. The V gene is TRBV20-1, the J gene TRBJ2-7, with 7 bases fitting TRBD1. The CDR3 is made up of 17 amino acids. The V gene's germline CDR1 is DFQATT and CDR2 SNEGSKA (reference sequence). Trimming cost V 0 bases and J 0 bases; bases outside gene matches: 11.

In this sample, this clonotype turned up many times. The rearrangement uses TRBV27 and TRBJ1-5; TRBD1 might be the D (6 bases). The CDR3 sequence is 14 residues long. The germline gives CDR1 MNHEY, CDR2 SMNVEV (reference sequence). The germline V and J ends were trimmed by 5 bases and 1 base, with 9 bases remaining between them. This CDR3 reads CASSADRSNQPQHF. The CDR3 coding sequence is TGTGCCAGCAGTGCCGACAGGAGCAATCAGCCCCAGCATTTT.

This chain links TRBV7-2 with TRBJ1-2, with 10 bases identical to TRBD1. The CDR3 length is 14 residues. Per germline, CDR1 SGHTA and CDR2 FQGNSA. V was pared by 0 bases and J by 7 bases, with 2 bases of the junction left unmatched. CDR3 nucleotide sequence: TGTGCCAGCAGCTTAGCGCGGGACAGGGGTGGCTACACCTTC. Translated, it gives CASSLARDRGGYTF.

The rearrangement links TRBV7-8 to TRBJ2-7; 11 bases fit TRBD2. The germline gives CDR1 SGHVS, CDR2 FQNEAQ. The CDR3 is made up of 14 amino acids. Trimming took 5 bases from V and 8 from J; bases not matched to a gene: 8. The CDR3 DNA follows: TGTGCCAGCAGCAAACTAGCGGGAGAAATACAGCAGTACTTC. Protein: CASSKLAGEIQQYF.

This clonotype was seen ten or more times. The CDR3 DNA reads TGTGCCAGCAGCAGGGACTACCGCCAAGAGACCCAGTACTTC. This encodes CASSRDYRQETQYF. The rearrangement links TRBV11-1 to TRBJ2-5; 7 bases fit TRBD2. V lost 5 bases to trimming and J lost 1 base; unmatched junction nucleotides: 4. The CDR3 spans 14 residues. Germline V gene data show CDR1 as SGHAT and CDR2 as FQDESV (reference sequence).

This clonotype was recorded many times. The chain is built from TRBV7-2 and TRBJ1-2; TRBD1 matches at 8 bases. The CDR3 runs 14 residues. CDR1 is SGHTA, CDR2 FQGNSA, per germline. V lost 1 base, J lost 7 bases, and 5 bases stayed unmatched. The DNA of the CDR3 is TGTGCCAGCAGCTTAGAGGGACAGGAAGGTGGCTACACCTTC. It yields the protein CASSLEGQEGGYTF.

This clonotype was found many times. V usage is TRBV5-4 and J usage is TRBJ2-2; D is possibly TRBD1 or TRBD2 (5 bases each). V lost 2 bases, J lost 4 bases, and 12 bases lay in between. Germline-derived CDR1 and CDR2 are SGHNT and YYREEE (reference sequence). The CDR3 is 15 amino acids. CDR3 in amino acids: CASSLGTPGTGELFF. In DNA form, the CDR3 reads TGTGCCAGCAGCTTAGGGACCCCAGGCACCGGGGAGCTGTTTTTT.

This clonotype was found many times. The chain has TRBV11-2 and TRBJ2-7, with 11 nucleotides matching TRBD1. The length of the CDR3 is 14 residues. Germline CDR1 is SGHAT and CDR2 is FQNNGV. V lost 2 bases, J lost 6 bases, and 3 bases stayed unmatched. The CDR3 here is CASSLTGTGGEQYF. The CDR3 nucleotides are TGTGCCAGCAGCTTAACTGGGACAGGGGGCGAGCAGTACTTC.

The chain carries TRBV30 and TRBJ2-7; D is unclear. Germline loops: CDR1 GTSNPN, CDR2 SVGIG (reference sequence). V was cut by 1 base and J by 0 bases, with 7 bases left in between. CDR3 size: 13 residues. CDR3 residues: CAWSEFYSYEQYF. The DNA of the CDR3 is TGTGCCTGGAGTGAGTTCTACTCCTACGAGCAGTACTTC.

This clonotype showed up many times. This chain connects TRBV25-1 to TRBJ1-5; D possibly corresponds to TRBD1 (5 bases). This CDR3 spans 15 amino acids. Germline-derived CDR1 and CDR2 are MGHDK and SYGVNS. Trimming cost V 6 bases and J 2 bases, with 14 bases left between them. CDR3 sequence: CASSDAGRGNQPQHF. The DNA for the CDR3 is TGTGCCAGCAGCGACGCAGGGAGAGGCAATCAGCCCCAGCATTTT.

Here the CDR3 DNA reads TGTGCCAGCAGCTTTGAGGGTCCAGGGGCTGAAGCTTTCTTT. It encodes CASSFEGPGAEAFF. The rearrangement uses TRBV11-3 and TRBJ1-1; D is perhaps TRBD1 (6 bases). Per the germline V gene, CDR1 is SGHNT and CDR2 is YENEEA. The CDR3 spans 14 residues. Trimming removed 3 bases at V and 6 bases at J, with 14 bases between.

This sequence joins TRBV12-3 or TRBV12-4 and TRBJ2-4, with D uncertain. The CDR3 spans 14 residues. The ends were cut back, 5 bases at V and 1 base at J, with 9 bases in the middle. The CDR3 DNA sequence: TGTGCCAGCAGTGCCGTCGGGGCCAAAAACATTCAGTACTTC. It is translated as CASSAVGAKNIQYF.

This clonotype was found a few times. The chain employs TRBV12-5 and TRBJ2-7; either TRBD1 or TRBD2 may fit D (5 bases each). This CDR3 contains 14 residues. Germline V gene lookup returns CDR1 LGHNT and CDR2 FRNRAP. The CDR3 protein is CAPPGQGVSYEQYF. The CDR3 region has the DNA TGTGCCCCGCCGGGGCAGGGAGTATCCTACGAGCAGTACTTC.

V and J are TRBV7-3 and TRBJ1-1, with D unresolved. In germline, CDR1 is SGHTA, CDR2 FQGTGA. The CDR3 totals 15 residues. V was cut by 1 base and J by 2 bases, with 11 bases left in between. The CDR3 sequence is CASSLIGGQNTEAFF. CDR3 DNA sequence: TGTGCCAGCAGCTTAATCGGCGGGCAAAACACTGAAGCTTTCTTT. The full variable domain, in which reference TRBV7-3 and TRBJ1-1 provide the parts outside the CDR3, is GAGVSQTPSNKVTEKGKYVELRCDPISGHTALYWYRQSLGQGPEFLIYFQGTGAADDSGLPNDRFFAVRPEGSVSTLKIQRTERGDSAVYLCASSLIGGQNTEAFFGQGTRLTVV.